These T cell receptor beta chains were read from a single sample in a study of cytomegalovirus exposure and HLA in healthy donors. Assay used: immunoSEQ multiplex PCR; TCRdb lists only in-frame clones, some missing. Among about 140,000 clones, around 83% were seen once, and the ten largest hold roughly 4%. The specimen was PBMCs. Receptor source: a man between 35 and 55 years old in good health and CMV-seropositive. CDR3s include the opening cysteine and the closing phenylalanine or tryptophan. D genes are given only for firm matches. Clone sizes are given selectively: once, few, many, or a class where the clone is expanded.

J gene	CDR3 length	clone size	V gene	D gene	CDR3 DNA	CDR3 protein
TRBJ2-7	15	.	TRBV6-6	TRBD2	TGTGCCAGCACCTTTCCGGGGGGGGCAAGCTACGAGCAGTACTTC	CASTFPGGASYEQYF
TRBJ2-7	14	.	TRBV6-1	.	TGTGCCAGCAGTGAACCCCGGGGGTCCCACGAGCAGTACTTC	CASSEPRGSHEQYF
TRBJ2-3	15	.	TRBV9	TRBD1	TGTGCCAGCAGCCTAAGGACAGGGAGCACAGATACGCAGTATTTT	CASSLRTGSTDTQYF
TRBJ2-1	14	.	TRBV28	.	TGTGCCAGCAGTTTCTATCAACCGGGCAATGAGCAGTTCTTC	CASSFYQPGNEQFF
TRBJ1-1	18	.	TRBV19	.	TGTGCCAGTAGTAGCCCAGCGGGGGGGCGAAGGGTCAACACTGAAGCTTTCTTT	CASSSPAGGRRVNTEAFF
TRBJ2-5	12	.	TRBV11-3	.	TGTGCCAGCAGCGCACTCCAAGAGACCCAGTACTTC	CASSALQETQYF
TRBJ2-5	13	few	TRBV11-3	TRBD1	TGTGCCAGCAGCCCAGGGGGCCCGGAGACCCAGTACTTC	CASSPGGPETQYF
TRBJ1-2	16	.	TRBV19	.	TGTGCCAGTAGTATAACAGGTGCGGCGTTGGGCTATGGCTACACCTTC	CASSITGAALGYGYTF
TRBJ1-2	12	few	TRBV19	TRBD1	TGTGCCAGTAGGACAGGGAACTATGGCTACACCTTC	CASRTGNYGYTF
TRBJ2-1	16	.	TRBV7-9	TRBD2	TGTGCCAGCAGCACCGGACTAGCGGGCCCCCTTAGGGGGCAGTTCTTC	CASSTGLAGPLRGQFF
TRBJ2-1	17	.	TRBV30	.	TGTGCCTGGAGTGTATGGGGGGGGCCCCGCTCCTACAATGAGCAGTTCTTC	CAWSVWGGPRSYNEQFF
TRBJ2-3	14	.	TRBV27	.	TGTGCCAGCACCACCCGGGCAGGGTCAGATACGCAGTATTTT	CASTTRAGSDTQYF
TRBJ1-1	12	.	TRBV6-1	TRBD1	TGTGCCAGCAAGCAGGGGGTCCGTGAAGCTTTCTTT	CASKQGVREAFF
TRBJ2-4	15	.	TRBV6-1	.	TGTGCCAGCAGAAGACAGTTGATAGCCAAAAACATTCAGTACTTC	CASRRQLIAKNIQYF
TRBJ1-3	14	.	TRBV5-1	.	TGCGCCAGCAGCTTGGCAGGGGCTGGAAACACCATATATTTT	CASSLAGAGNTIYF
TRBJ2-3	15	.	TRBV5-1	TRBD1	TGCGCCAGCAGCTCCGGGACAGGGGGCTCTCAGGCGCAGTATTTT	CASSSGTGGSQAQYF
TRBJ2-2	15	.	TRBV2	.	TGTGCCAGCAGTGTATCAGGGTTTAACACCGGGGAGCTGTTTTTT	CASSVSGFNTGELFF
TRBJ2-7	13	.	TRBV30	.	TGTGCCTGGAGCCGAGGCAGCAATTACGAGCAGTACTTC	CAWSRGSNYEQYF
TRBJ1-4	14	.	TRBV5-1	.	TGCGCCAGCAGCGGGGCGTCTTACACTGAAAAACTGTTTTTT	CASSGASYTEKLFF
TRBJ2-3	13	once	TRBV29-1	.	TGCAGCGTTGGAGGCGGGAGCACAGATACGCAGTATTTT	CSVGGGSTDTQYF
TRBJ2-1	16	.	TRBV18	TRBD2	TGTGCCAGCTCACCCGGACTAGCGGGAGCTCAGGGTCGGCAGTTCTTC	CASSPGLAGAQGRQFF
TRBJ1-2	15	.	TRBV28	TRBD1	TGTGCCAGCAGTTTCGGGGACAGGGTAGACTATGGCTACACCTTC	CASSFGDRVDYGYTF
TRBJ1-6	17	.	TRBV7-9	TRBD1	TGTGCCAGCAGCCCATTGCCCCGGGACAGTTATAATTCACCCCTCCACTTT	CASSPLPRDSYNSPLHF
TRBJ1-1	18	.	TRBV4-1	TRBD1	TGCGCCAGCAGCCAAGAGAACAGGGGGTGGTCGATGAACACTGAAGCTTTCTTT	CASSQENRGWSMNTEAFF
TRBJ1-1	15	.	TRBV2	.	TGTGCCAGCAGTGCCCCGGACAGTGCGAACACTGAAGCTTTCTTT	CASSAPDSANTEAFF
TRBJ1-3	15	.	TRBV25-1	TRBD1	TGTGCCAGCACCGCGGAGGGGGCAATTGGAAACACCATATATTTT	CASTAEGAIGNTIYF
TRBJ2-4	17	.	TRBV7-2	TRBD2	TGTGCCAGCAGTCAGGTGGGGGGGGTGAAGGCCAAAAACATTCAGTACTTC	CASSQVGGVKAKNIQYF
TRBJ2-3	16	.	TRBV19	TRBD2	TGTGCCAGTCTTGACTTTTCGGGGGGTAGCACAGATACGCAGTATTTT	CASLDFSGGSTDTQYF
TRBJ2-7	11	few	TRBV25-1	.	TGTGCCAGCAGTGATCTCTACGAGCAGTACTTC	CASSDLYEQYF
TRBJ2-3	15	.	TRBV6-4	.	TGTGCCAGCAGTGACACGGGACTTGGCACAGATACGCAGTATTTT	CASSDTGLGTDTQYF
TRBJ2-2	15	.	TRBV29-1	.	TGCAGCGTCACACCCAGCAGGGTGAACACCGGGGAGCTGTTTTTT	CSVTPSRVNTGELFF
TRBJ1-6	14	.	TRBV11-3	.	TGTGCCAGCAGCCCACAGGGTGTTGGCTCACCCCTCCACTTT	CASSPQGVGSPLHF
TRBJ2-3	17	.	TRBV27	TRBD1	TGTGCCAGCAGTTTACGATTACCAGGGGGCTTGGGAGATACGCAGTATTTT	CASSLRLPGGLGDTQYF
TRBJ2-6	20	.	TRBV15	.	TGTGCCACCAGCAGAGTGGGGGGTATGAGACCTGAGTCGGGGGCCAACGTCCTGACTTTC	CATSRVGGMRPESGANVLTF
TRBJ2-1	16	.	TRBV7-9	TRBD2	TGTGCCAGCAGCTTAAGGCGTAGCGGGGGATACAATGAGCAGTTCTTC	CASSLRRSGGYNEQFF
TRBJ1-1	13	.	TRBV27	.	TGTGCCAGCAGTTTAAGTAAGGGGACTGAAGCTTTCTTT	CASSLSKGTEAFF
TRBJ1-5	14	.	TRBV27	.	TGTGCCAGCAGTCCTAAACAGGGTAGTCAGCCCCAGCATTTT	CASSPKQGSQPQHF
TRBJ2-1	15	once	TRBV9	TRBD2	TGTGCCAGCAGCCAAGCGGGAGAAGGGTACAATGAGCAGTTCTTC	CASSQAGEGYNEQFF
TRBJ1-5	16	.	TRBV30	.	TGTGCCTGGAGTTCTGAACCGGGGGGATACAATCAGCCCCAGCATTTT	CAWSSEPGGYNQPQHF
TRBJ1-3	16	.	TRBV6-6	.	TGTGCCAGCAGTTACCTAATCCCAGGGGATGGAAACACCATATATTTT	CASSYLIPGDGNTIYF
TRBJ1-1	11	.	TRBV11-3	.	TGTGCCAGCAGCTTAGTATCTGAAGCTTTCTTT	CASSLVSEAFF
TRBJ2-3	15	.	TRBV9	.	TGTGCCAGCAGCGTCTTCGGACAGTCCACAGATACGCAGTATTTT	CASSVFGQSTDTQYF
TRBJ2-1	16	.	TRBV2	.	TGTGCCAGCACCCCCATTACGGGAAGGTCGGGAAATGAGCAGTTCTTC	CASTPITGRSGNEQFF
TRBJ1-2	18	.	TRBV4-3	TRBD1	TGCGCCAGCAGCCAAGACTCCTGGACAGGGAGCGATATATATGGCTACACCTTC	CASSQDSWTGSDIYGYTF
TRBJ2-3	16	.	TRBV7-2	TRBD2	TGTGCCAGCAGCCCCGGGACTAGCGGGGTGACAGATACGCAGTATTTT	CASSPGTSGVTDTQYF
TRBJ2-1	16	.	TRBV5-1	TRBD1	TGCGCCAGCAGCAGAGGGGACAGGGGTAGGAACAATGAGCAGTTCTTC	CASSRGDRGRNNEQFF
TRBJ2-3	15	.	TRBV25-1	TRBD2	TGTGCCAGCAGTACGGGGGGGCCTGGAGGCAATACGCAGTATTTT	CASSTGGPGGNTQYF
TRBJ2-7	16	few	TRBV2	TRBD1	TGTGCCAGCATCGTCCGGGACAGGCGTCGTCCGGGTGCGCAGTACTTC	CASIVRDRRRPGAQYF
TRBJ2-7	14	.	TRBV6-6	.	TGTGCCAGCAGACAAGGTGGGGGCTTATACGAGCAGTACTTC	CASRQGGGLYEQYF